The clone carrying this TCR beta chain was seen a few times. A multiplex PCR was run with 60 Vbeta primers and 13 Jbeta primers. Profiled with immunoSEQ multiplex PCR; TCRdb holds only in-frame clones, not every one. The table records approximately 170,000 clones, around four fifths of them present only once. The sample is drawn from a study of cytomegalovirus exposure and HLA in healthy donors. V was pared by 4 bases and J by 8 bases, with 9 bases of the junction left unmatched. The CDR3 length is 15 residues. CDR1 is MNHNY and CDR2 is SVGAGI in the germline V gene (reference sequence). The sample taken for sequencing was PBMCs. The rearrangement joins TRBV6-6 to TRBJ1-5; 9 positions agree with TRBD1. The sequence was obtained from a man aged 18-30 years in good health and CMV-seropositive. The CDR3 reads CASSFPDRGFEPQHF. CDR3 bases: TGTGCCAGCAGTTTCCCGGACAGGGGATTTGAGCCCCAGCATTTT.